These 28 T cell receptor beta chains were all obtained from the same sample, sequenced in a study of cytomegalovirus exposure and HLA in healthy donors. Primers for the PCR totalled 60 Vbeta and 13 Jbeta. The table came from immunoSEQ multiplex PCR; TCRdb's copy has only in-frame clones and leaves some out. This sample's clone table lists 56,000 or so clones. The specimen was PBMCs. These receptors were collected from a female donor in good health and CMV-seronegative.

The J gene is TRBJ2-7, the V gene TRBV6-5, with 13 bases aligning to TRBD2. Germline lookup yields CDR1 MNHEY and CDR2 SVGAGI. J gave up 6 bases and V 0 bases, and 2 bases lay outside the gene matches. The CDR3 is made up of 15 amino acids. The CDR3 DNA follows: TGTGCCAGCAGTTACTCCGGACTAGCGGGAGTCGAGCAGTACTTC. Amino acids: CASSYSGLAGVEQYF.

The rearrangement links TRBV19 to TRBJ2-5, with 11 bases that match TRBD2. Germline V CDR1 and CDR2: LNHDA, SQIVND (reference sequence). This CDR3 is built from 12 residues. V lost 6 bases and J lost 11; bases outside the gene matches: 5. Written as DNA, the CDR3 is TGTGCCAGTAGAACTAGCGGGAGCCGTCAGTACTTC. Its translation is CASRTSGSRQYF.

The chain employs TRBV20-1 and TRBJ2-7; D remains unclear. Per germline, CDR1 DFQATT and CDR2 SNEGSKA (reference sequence). Trimming cost V 2 bases and J 4 bases, with 6 bases left between them. This CDR3 comprises 11 residues. The CDR3 here is CSARSPYEQYF. CDR3 nucleotides: TGCAGTGCTAGATCTCCTTACGAGCAGTACTTC.

This chain connects TRBV5-4 to TRBJ2-1; 7 nucleotides match TRBD2. The CDR3 spans 16 residues. The germline CDR1 and CDR2 sequences are SGHNT and YYREEE (reference sequence). Germline trimming cut 4 bases from V and 2 bases from J; bases unmatched to any gene: 9. The CDR3 sequence: CASSPGGAGAYNEQFF. In DNA, the CDR3 is TGTGCCAGCAGCCCGGGAGGAGCCGGCGCCTACAATGAGCAGTTCTTC.

The chain joins TRBV4-1 to TRBJ2-3; TRBD2 aligns across 11 bases. V was pared by 4 bases and J by 4 bases, with 7 bases of the junction left unmatched. This CDR3 has 16 amino acids. CDR1 is MGHRA and CDR2 is YSYEKL in the germline V gene. The CDR3 spells CASSPDSSGGSDTQYF. The CDR3, as DNA: TGCGCCAGCAGCCCAGACTCTAGCGGGGGGTCAGATACGCAGTATTTT.

The rearrangement uses TRBV30 and TRBJ2-7, with a weak D call TRBD2 (5 bases). This CDR3 contains 15 residues. The germline gives CDR1 GTSNPN, CDR2 SVGIG (reference sequence). V was pared by 2 bases and J by 4 bases, with 18 bases between. For the CDR3, the DNA is TGTGCCTGGAGTCCCCTTCTGAGGGTTGGGTACGAGCAGTACTTC. Encoded protein: CAWSPLLRVGYEQYF. The variable domain in full, with the rest retrieved from reference TRBV30 and TRBJ2-7, is SQTIHQWPATLVQPVGSPLSLECTVEGTSNPNLYWYRQAAGRGLQLLFYSVGIGQISSEVPQNLSASRPQDRQFILSSKKLLLSDSGFYLCAWSPLLRVGYEQYFGPGTRLTVT.

Worth noting for this clone: An end of the junction differs from the germline gene, which may be a read error. Here the CDR3 reads CAGSVPDSQTRGYTF. CDR3 DNA sequence: TGTGCCGGGAGTGTACCGGACAGCCAAACTCGGGGCTACACCTTC. This chain joins TRBV30 and TRBJ1-2; possible D gene TRBD1, 6 bases. Germline V gives CDR1 GTSNPN, CDR2 SVGIG (reference sequence). This CDR3 contains 15 residues.

This rearrangement joins TRBV30 to TRBJ2-7; 7 nucleotides agree with TRBD1. CDR1 and CDR2 (germline): GTSNPN, SVGIG (reference sequence). The CDR3 extends over 15 amino acids. J gave up 4 bases and V 2 bases, and 11 bases lay outside the gene matches. This CDR3 is CAWSYRGLPYYEQYF. DNA for the CDR3: TGTGCCTGGAGTTACAGGGGCCTCCCTTATTACGAGCAGTACTTC.

This chain uses TRBV29-1 with TRBJ1-1; D might be TRBD1 (5 bases). This CDR3 is built from 12 residues. Trimming shortened V by 1 base and J by 10 bases, and 13 bases separated the two germline ends. Per germline, CDR1 SQVTM and CDR2 ANQGSEA. CDR3 sequence: CSVEGGTNGAFF. Here the CDR3 DNA reads TGCAGCGTTGAAGGGGGGACTAACGGAGCTTTCTTT.

The rearrangement joins TRBV9 to TRBJ1-1; TRBD1 agrees at 7 bases. This CDR3 has 14 residues. J gave up 6 bases and V 1 base, and 6 bases lay outside the gene matches. Germline V gene lookup returns CDR1 SGDLS and CDR2 YYNGEE. The CDR3 DNA is TGTGCCAGCAGCGTAAAAGGGGGCTCGGCTGAAGCTTTCTTT. This translates into CASSVKGGSAEAFF. Variable domain in full (rest from reference TRBV9 and TRBJ1-1): DSGVTQTPKHLITATGQRVTLRCSPRSGDLSVYWYQQSLDQGLQFLIQYYNGEERAKGNILERFSAQQFPDLHSELNLSSLELGDSALYFCASSVKGGSAEAFFGQGTRLTVV.

This chain uses TRBV9 with TRBJ2-6; the match to TRBD1 covers 11 bases. The CDR3 is made up of 20 amino acids. Germline CDR1 and CDR2: SGDLS and YYNGEE. J lost 4 bases, V lost 4 bases, and 16 bases had no gene match. The CDR3 spells CASSPICGTGGPWGANVLTF. CDR3 in DNA: TGTGCCAGCAGCCCCATTTGCGGGACAGGGGGTCCCTGGGGGGCCAACGTCCTGACTTTC.

This chain links TRBV29-1 with TRBJ2-3; 9 nucleotides align to TRBD1. V dropped 7 bases and J dropped 2; count of bases not matched to a gene: 10. The CDR3 runs to 15 residues. Germline V gene lookup returns CDR1 SQVTM and CDR2 ANQGSEA. CDR3 sequence reads: CSGVDRGIFTDTQYF. The CDR3 bases are TGCAGCGGTGTCGACAGGGGGATCTTCACAGATACGCAGTATTTT.

V and J are TRBV4-2 and TRBJ2-7, with 9 positions matching TRBD2. This CDR3 is 14 amino acids long. Germline lookup yields CDR1 LGHNA and CDR2 YNFKEQ. With V trimmed by 3 bases and J by 7 bases, 7 bases remained unmatched. The chain's CDR3 is CASSHGSGRDEQYF. The CDR3 DNA follows: TGTGCCAGCAGCCACGGTAGCGGGAGAGATGAGCAGTACTTC.

The chain carries TRBV18 and TRBJ1-2, with 8 positions matching TRBD1. CDR1 and CDR2 from the germline V gene are KGHSH and LQKENI. This CDR3 region has 16 residues. V lost 1 base, J lost 8 bases, and 12 bases stayed unmatched. In DNA form, the CDR3 reads TGTGCCAGCTCACCACGGGAGTCAGGGGGCGATCGGGGCTACACCTTC. This translates into CASSPRESGGDRGYTF.

The rearrangement links TRBV6-5 to TRBJ1-6; tentative D call: TRBD1 (5 bases). CDR3 length: 15 amino acids. Germline CDR1 reads MNHEY; CDR2 reads SVGAGI. V lost 0 bases to trimming and J lost 7 bases, with 10 bases between them. The CDR3 loop is CASSYSAGGNSPLHF. Here the CDR3 DNA reads TGTGCCAGCAGTTACTCGGCTGGGGGGAATTCACCCCTCCACTTT.

The rearrangement links TRBV25-1 to TRBJ1-2; D is possibly TRBD1 (5 bases). The CDR3 is 15 amino acids. V lost 4 bases, J lost 5 bases, and 17 bases lay in between. Per germline, CDR1 MGHDK and CDR2 SYGVNS. CDR3 coding DNA: TGTGCCAGCAGTGCCCGACAGTGGCCCACTTATGGCTACACCTTC. Translated, it gives CASSARQWPTYGYTF.

The chain is built from TRBV7-9 and TRBJ2-1; 10 nucleotides match TRBD2. Germline V gene data show CDR1 as SEHNR and CDR2 as FQNEAQ (reference sequence). This CDR3 has 18 residues. V dropped 5 bases and J dropped 8; count of bases not matched to a gene: 18. The CDR3 loop reads CASSPRVQSGRARDEQFF. CDR3 nucleotide sequence: TGTGCCAGCAGCCCTAGGGTCCAAAGCGGGAGGGCCAGGGATGAGCAGTTCTTC.

The chain has TRBV11-2 and TRBJ1-2, with D maybe TRBD1 (5 bases). Germline lookup yields CDR1 SGHAT and CDR2 FQNNGV. This CDR3 is built from 13 residues. Trimming pared 5 bases from V and 3 bases from J, leaving 10 bases between. The CDR3 protein is CASSRWGDYGYTF. For the CDR3, the DNA is TGTGCCAGCAGCCGGTGGGGGGACTATGGCTACACCTTC.

The J gene is TRBJ1-1, the V gene TRBV11-2; D gene ambiguous. V shed 5 bases and J shed 2 bases, with 6 bases lying between them. There are 12 residues in the CDR3. Germline V gene data show CDR1 as SGHAT and CDR2 as FQNNGV. DNA for the CDR3: TGTGCCAGCAGCCTTCCTAACACTGAAGCTTTCTTT. This translates into CASSLPNTEAFF.

The chain links TRBV19 to TRBJ1-5, with a possible D match to TRBD1 (6 bases). Germline loops: CDR1 LNHDA, CDR2 SQIVND (reference sequence). The CDR3 has 14 amino acids. V was cut by 4 bases and J by 5 bases, with 12 bases left in between. This CDR3 reads CASSRGGKDQPQHF. In nucleotides, the CDR3 is TGTGCCAGTAGTAGAGGGGGTAAGGATCAGCCCCAGCATTTT.

The chain uses TRBV29-1 and TRBJ2-5, with D perhaps matching TRBD1 (7 bases). Germline V CDR1 and CDR2: SQVTM, ANQGSEA. The V and J ends lost 2 bases and 3 bases respectively, with 10 bases between them. This CDR3 has 13 amino acids. The CDR3, as DNA: TGCAGCGTTGAACCAGGGGGGAAAGAGACCCAGTACTTC. It encodes CSVEPGGKETQYF.

This chain joins TRBV6-5 and TRBJ2-7; 9 bases line up with TRBD2. V shed 2 bases, J shed 2 bases, and the junction held 7 bases outside the gene matches. The CDR3 loop spans 16 amino acids. Germline CDR1 reads MNHEY; CDR2 reads SVGAGI. The CDR3 DNA reads as TGTGCCAGCAGTTACCGGCGGGAGGGGGAAACCTACGAGCAGTACTTC. Its translation: CASSYRREGETYEQYF.

The chain employs TRBV30 and TRBJ1-2; 10 bases are shared with TRBD1. The germline CDR1 and CDR2 sequences are GTSNPN and SVGIG (reference sequence). The CDR3 extends over 13 amino acids. Trimming at V came to 0 bases and at J to 6 bases, leaving 1 base not matched to a gene. The CDR3 reads CAWSVGTGDGYTF. In DNA form, the CDR3 reads TGTGCCTGGAGTGTCGGGACAGGGGATGGCTACACCTTC.

The gene calls are TRBV29-1 and TRBJ2-5, with a weak D call TRBD2 (6 bases). CDR3 length: 12 amino acids. Germline assignment: CDR1 SQVTM and CDR2 ANQGSEA. V lost 7 bases, J lost 3 bases, and 12 bases lay in between. The CDR3 DNA sequence: TGCAGCGGGGGAGGCAGCGAAGAGACCCAGTACTTC. This sequence encodes CSGGGSEETQYF.

This rearrangement joins TRBV9 to TRBJ1-1, with D possibly TRBD1 on 5 matching bases. The ends were cut back, 0 bases at V and 1 base at J, with 10 bases in the middle. The CDR3 is 15 residues long. Looked up from germline, CDR1 is SGDLS and CDR2 is YYNGEE. CDR3 bases: TGTGCCAGCAGCGTAGGACAGATGTCGAACACTGAAGCTTTCTTT. Its protein product is CASSVGQMSNTEAFF. Using reference TRBV9 and TRBJ1-1 for the parts outside the CDR3, the full variable domain is DSGVTQTPKHLITATGQRVTLRCSPRSGDLSVYWYQQSLDQGLQFLIQYYNGEERAKGNILERFSAQQFPDLHSELNLSSLELGDSALYFCASSVGQMSNTEAFFGQGTRLTVV.

V gene TRBV10-3 combines with J gene TRBJ2-7; 12 bases align to TRBD2. Germline CDR1 ENHRY, CDR2 SYGVKD. The CDR3 is 14 amino acids. J lost 7 bases, V lost 8 bases, and 9 bases had no gene match. The CDR3 nucleotides are TGTGCCATCTCGAGACTAGCGGGGGCCGGGGAGCAGTACTTC. As protein: CAISRLAGAGEQYF.

The V gene is TRBV7-9, the J gene TRBJ2-3, with 11 bases fitting TRBD2. The germline gives CDR1 SEHNR, CDR2 FQNEAQ (reference sequence). After removal of 8 bases from V and 5 bases from J, the junction contained 9 bases not matched to a gene. This CDR3 spans 15 amino acids. CDR3 loop: CASGRSGGAGDTQYF. In DNA, the CDR3 is TGTGCCAGCGGCCGTAGCGGGGGGGCCGGAGATACGCAGTATTTT.

The chain is built from TRBV7-9 and TRBJ2-5; 8 bases are a match to TRBD2. This CDR3 is 16 amino acids long. V lost 5 bases, J lost 5 bases, and 13 bases stayed unmatched. CDR1 SEHNR and CDR2 FQNEAQ come from the germline V gene (reference sequence). The CDR3 DNA is TGTGCCAGCAGCCTGGGCCGGACTAGCAATCGGGAGACCCAGTACTTC. Its translation is CASSLGRTSNRETQYF.